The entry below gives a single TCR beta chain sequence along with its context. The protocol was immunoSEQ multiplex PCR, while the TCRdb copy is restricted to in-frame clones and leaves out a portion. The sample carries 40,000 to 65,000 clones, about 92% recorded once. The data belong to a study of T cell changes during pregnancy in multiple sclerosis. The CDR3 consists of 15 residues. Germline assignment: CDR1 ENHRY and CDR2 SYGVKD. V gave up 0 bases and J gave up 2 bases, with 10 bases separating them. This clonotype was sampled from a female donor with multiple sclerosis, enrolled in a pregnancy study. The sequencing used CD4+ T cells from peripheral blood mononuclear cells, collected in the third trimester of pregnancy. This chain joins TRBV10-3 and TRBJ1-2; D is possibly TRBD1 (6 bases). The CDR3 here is CAISESTGSNYGYTF. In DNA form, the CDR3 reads TGTGCCATCAGTGAGTCAACAGGGTCGAACTATGGCTACACCTTC.